One TCR beta chain is described in this entry. Its antigen is undetermined. Per the germline V gene, CDR1 is SGHRS and CDR2 is YFSETQ. Trimming pared 0 bases from V and 3 bases from J, leaving 7 bases between. This CDR3 spans 14 amino acids. The data were taken from a study of tumor-infiltrating lymphocytes in primary liver carcinoma. Study background: Patients were men and women aged 30 to 69 years. Study-wide findings and caveats: Tumor top-250-clone fraction significantly exceeded that of blood (p = 0.039).

A constant-region primer served to make TCR beta cDNA from about 0.5 ug total RNA. A slightly modified ARM-PCR protocol with three nested multiplex PCR rounds produced these TCR beta libraries. The study ran its first two PCR rounds for around 10 cycles each, using TRBV1-TRBV30 forward primers and a C-beta reverse primer. TCRdb re-called the multiplex PCR reads with MiXCR, one entry per CDR3 protein. The sample carries 310,000 or so distinct CDR3 sequences, about 65% recorded once. Unsorted whole blood supplied the RNA, and germline DNA was extracted too. They drew 4 to 4.5 milliliters of peripheral blood before surgery.

This receptor was taken from a middle-aged man with primary liver carcinoma and hepatitis B virus infection. The rearrangement joins TRBV5-1 to TRBJ2-1; maybe TRBD2 (5 bases). Sequenced: peripheral blood. The CDR3 here is CASSLADFYNEQFF. CDR3 bases: TGCGCCAGCAGCTTGGCGGACTTCTACAATGAGCAGTTCTTC.